The 23 T cell receptor beta chains below were found in one sample sequenced in a study of blood T cell repertoires in COVID-19. Assay used: immunoSEQ multiplex PCR; TCRdb lists only in-frame clones, some missing. Among some 260,000 clones listed, 70% to 90% were seen once. Sequencing input: peripheral blood. The receptors shown here come from a man aged 18 to 30 with active or convalescent COVID-19.

The gene calls are TRBV7-6 and TRBJ2-2; a possible D gene is TRBD2 (6 bases). Germline V gene data show CDR1 as SGHVS and CDR2 as FNYEAQ. The CDR3 is made up of 15 amino acids. Trimming removed 5 bases at V and 4 bases at J, with 14 bases between. In DNA, the CDR3 is TGTGCCAGCAGCCGACTAGGGTCATCCACCGGGGAGCTGTTTTTT. Translation gives CASSRLGSSTGELFF.

The V call is TRBV4-3, the J call TRBJ2-6; possible D gene TRBD1, 5 bases. The CDR3 runs 18 residues. V was shortened by 0 bases and J by 4 bases, with 16 bases between the two germline ends. Germline values: CDR1 LGHNA, CDR2 YSLEER. Here the CDR3 reads CASSQDAQVLGGANVLTF. CDR3 DNA sequence: TGCGCCAGCAGCCAAGATGCACAGGTTCTGGGGGGGGCCAACGTCCTGACTTTC.

The chain carries TRBV28 and TRBJ2-7; D might be TRBD2 (6 bases). V lost 6 bases and J lost 1, with 16 bases in between. The length of the CDR3 is 15 residues. Looked up from germline, CDR1 is MDHEN and CDR2 is SYDVKM. DNA of the CDR3: TGTGCCAGCAGCTCAAGGCGGCTAGCGTCCTACGAGCAGTACTTC. This gives the protein CASSSRRLASYEQYF.

The chain has TRBV7-6 and TRBJ1-3; D not resolved. This CDR3 region has 16 residues. Germline CDR1 reads SGHVS; CDR2 reads FNYEAQ. Trimming removed 1 base from V and 0 bases from J, with 10 bases in between. The CDR3 DNA sequence: TGTGCCAGCAGCTTAGAGCAGCCTAGCTCTGGAAACACCATATATTTT. Translating it yields CASSLEQPSSGNTIYF.

The chain recombines TRBV29-1 with TRBJ2-3; no definite D call. CDR3 length: 14 amino acids. From germline, CDR1 is SQVTM and CDR2 ANQGSEA. Deletions cut 3 bases from V and 0 bases from J, with 10 bases between. CDR3 region: CSVDVTASTDTQYF. DNA of the CDR3: TGCAGCGTTGATGTCACAGCTAGCACAGATACGCAGTATTTT.

The V and J genes are TRBV30 and TRBJ2-1; D might be TRBD1 (5 bases). Per the germline V gene, CDR1 is GTSNPN and CDR2 is SVGIG (reference sequence). The CDR3 contains 12 residues. The V gene lost 2 bases and the J gene lost 9 bases, with 11 bases spanning the gap. The CDR3 loop reads CAWSPPRGEQFF. CDR3 nucleotides: TGTGCCTGGAGTCCCCCTAGGGGTGAGCAGTTCTTC.

The DNA for the CDR3 is TGTGCCAGCAGTACAGGGTACAGGGCAGATACGCAGTATTTT. The encoded protein is CASSTGYRADTQYF. This chain joins TRBV6-5 and TRBJ2-3; D is possibly TRBD1 (6 bases). CDR1 and CDR2 from the germline V gene are MNHEY and SVGAGI. The V and J ends lost 5 bases and 4 bases respectively, with 13 bases between them. This CDR3 has 14 residues.

This chain connects TRBV6-5 to TRBJ2-5; D is perhaps TRBD2 (6 bases). This CDR3 is 14 amino acids long. Trimming stripped 6 bases from V and 5 bases from J, with 16 bases between. CDR1 MNHEY and CDR2 SVGAGI come from the germline V gene. Here the CDR3 reads CASRPGVGDETQYF. In DNA form, the CDR3 reads TGTGCCAGCAGGCCGGGGGTGGGGGATGAGACCCAGTACTTC.

This clone was seen just once. The chain joins TRBV2 to TRBJ1-1; D gene uncertain. The CDR3 sequence is 10 residues long. V was trimmed by 3 bases and J by 7 bases, leaving 3 bases between them. Germline CDR1 and CDR2: SNHLY and FYNNEI. CDR3 in amino acids: CASSESEAFF. CDR3 DNA: TGTGCCAGCAGTGAGAGTGAAGCTTTCTTT. Together with reference TRBV2 and TRBJ1-1, the CDR3 gives the full variable domain: EPEVTQTPSHQVTQMGQEVILRCVPISNHLYFYWYRQILGQKVEFLVSFYNNEISEKSEIFDDQFSVERPDGSNFTLKIRSTKLEDSAMYFCASSESEAFFGQGTRLTVV.

The gene calls are TRBV7-9 and TRBJ2-5; perhaps TRBD1 as D (7 bases). Germline CDR1 reads SEHNR; CDR2 reads FQNEAQ (reference sequence). Trimming stripped 4 bases from V and 0 bases from J, with 21 bases between. The CDR3 is 18 amino acids. The CDR3 DNA sequence: TGTGCCAGCAGCTCCTTCTTCGGGGCAGGGGGGTACCAAGAGACCCAGTACTTC. It is translated as CASSSFFGAGGYQETQYF.

This clone occurred a few times. The chain carries TRBV29-1 and TRBJ1-1; 9 bases align to TRBD1. The CDR3 covers 12 residues. The J segment lost 11 bases and the V segment lost 6 bases, leaving 10 bases of the junction unmatched. Germline assignment: CDR1 SQVTM and CDR2 ANQGSEA. The DNA of the CDR3 is TGCAGCGTGGGGGGACAGGGACTCCGCGCTTTCTTT. This translates into CSVGGQGLRAFF. The whole variable domain, filled in from reference TRBV29-1 and TRBJ1-1, reads SAVISQKPSRDICQRGTSLTIQCQVDSQVTMMFWYRQQPGQSLTLIATANQGSEATYESGFVIDKFPISRPNLTFSTLTVSNMSPEDSSIYLCSVGGQGLRAFFGQGTRLTVV.

The chain recombines TRBV7-2 with TRBJ2-3, with a weak D call TRBD2 (5 bases). Germline CDR1 and CDR2: SGHTA and FQGNSA. V dropped 5 bases and J dropped 7 bases, with 13 bases sitting between them. The CDR3 loop spans 13 amino acids. The CDR3 DNA reads TGTGCCAGCAGCCCCCTACGGGGATATACGCAGTATTTT. This gives the protein CASSPLRGYTQYF.

This chain links TRBV20-1 with TRBJ2-1, with unresolved D. The CDR3 extends over 10 amino acids. CDR1 is DFQATT and CDR2 is SNEGSKA in the germline V gene (reference sequence). V was shortened by 6 bases and J by 5 bases, with 5 bases between the two germline ends. The CDR3 DNA is TGCAGTGCCCCCGACAATGAGCAGTTCTTC. Translation gives CSAPDNEQFF.

This chain links TRBV28 with TRBJ1-1; TRBD1 agrees at 7 bases. This CDR3 region has 11 residues. V lost 6 bases to trimming and J lost 7 bases; unmatched junction nucleotides: 2. Germline values: CDR1 MDHEN, CDR2 SYDVKM. CDR3 sequence (DNA): TGTGCCAGCAGACAGGGGTTTGAAGCTTTCTTT. Its protein is CASRQGFEAFF. Combining the CDR3 with reference TRBV28 and TRBJ1-1 gives the whole variable domain DVKVTQSSRYLVKRTGEKVFLECVQDMDHENMFWYRQDPGLGLRLIYFSYDVKMKEKGDIPEGYSVSREKKERFSLILESASTNQTSMYLCASRQGFEAFFGQGTRLTVV.

This sequence joins TRBV6-2 or TRBV6-3 and TRBJ1-2, with D possibly matching TRBD1 (6 bases). V shed 5 bases and J shed 8 bases, with 12 bases lying between them. CDR3 size: 12 residues. Germline lookup yields CDR1 MNHEY and CDR2 SVGEGT. The CDR3 DNA sequence: TGTGCCAGCAGTCGGGACAACCTGGGCTACACCTTC. As protein: CASSRDNLGYTF.

V usage is TRBV7-2 and J usage is TRBJ2-7, with 7 bases matching TRBD2. After removal of 1 base from V and 2 bases from J, the junction contained 11 bases not matched to a gene. Per the germline V gene, CDR1 is SGHTA and CDR2 is FQGNSA. This CDR3 comprises 17 residues. CDR3 in DNA: TGTGCCAGCAGCTTAGACCGCGCGGGAGAAATTCCCTACGAGCAGTACTTC. The encoded protein is CASSLDRAGEIPYEQYF.

The CDR3 sequence: CASSEQGRGANVLTF. The CDR3 DNA reads as TGTGCCAGCAGTGAACAGGGGCGCGGGGCCAACGTCCTGACTTTC. The chain recombines TRBV27 with TRBJ2-6, with 7 bases matching TRBD1. The CDR3 is 15 amino acids. The trim removed 5 bases at V and 4 bases at J, leaving 5 bases unmatched. Per the germline V gene, CDR1 is MNHEY and CDR2 is SMNVEV (reference sequence).

This chain uses TRBV15 with TRBJ1-1; the D is unclear. Germline CDR1 LNHNV, CDR2 YYDKDF (reference sequence). Deletions cut 5 bases from V and 4 bases from J, with 14 bases between. The length of the CDR3 is 14 residues. CDR3 region: CATSGGQSGTEAFF. The CDR3 bases are TGTGCCACCAGCGGAGGGCAAAGCGGCACTGAAGCTTTCTTT. Filled out from reference TRBV15 and TRBJ1-1, the complete variable domain reads DAMVIQNPRYQVTQFGKPVTLSCSQTLNHNVMYWYQQKSSQAPKLLFHYYDKDFNNEADTPDNFQSRRPNTSFCFLDIRSPGLGDTAMYLCATSGGQSGTEAFFGQGTRLTVV.

The chain carries TRBV21-1 and TRBJ2-6; no check of the table's D call, TRBD1, against the DNA was made. TRBV21-1 is designated a pseudogene. The CDR3 length is 17 residues. The CDR3 protein is CASKLGGRYGRANVLTF. The CDR3 DNA follows: TGTGCCAGCAAATTAGGGGGTAGATACGGGAGGGCCAACGTCCTGACTTTC.

This clone was observed a single time. The rearrangement joins TRBV6-2 or TRBV6-3 to TRBJ1-2; TRBD1 matches at 10 bases. V was clipped by 0 bases and J by 2 bases; unmatched bases: 3. There are 16 residues in the CDR3. Germline V gives CDR1 MNHEY, CDR2 SVGEGT. The CDR3 nucleotides are TGTGCCAGCAGTTACTCGACAGGGGGCTTCAACTATGGCTACACCTTC. Its translation: CASSYSTGGFNYGYTF.

The genes are TRBV9 and TRBJ1-2; possibly TRBD1 for D (6 bases). V was cut by 3 bases and J by 6 bases, with 21 bases left in between. The germline CDR1 and CDR2 sequences are SGDLS and YYNGEE. The CDR3 runs 16 residues. CDR3 amino acids: CASSGPSPQGRDGYTF. As DNA, the CDR3 is TGTGCCAGCAGCGGCCCGAGCCCTCAGGGGCGGGATGGCTACACCTTC. The full variable domain, with the rest looked up from reference TRBV9 and TRBJ1-2, is DSGVTQTPKHLITATGQRVTLRCSPRSGDLSVYWYQQSLDQGLQFLIQYYNGEERAKGNILERFSAQQFPDLHSELNLSSLELGDSALYFCASSGPSPQGRDGYTFGSGTRLTVV.

The genes are TRBV18 and TRBJ1-1; D is unresolved. There are 12 residues in the CDR3. Germline CDR1 KGHSH, CDR2 LQKENI. Trimming took 3 bases from V and 1 from J, leaving 3 bases between them. This CDR3 reads CASSPSNTEAFF. The CDR3, as DNA: TGTGCCAGCTCACCCTCGAACACTGAAGCTTTCTTT. Supplemented by reference TRBV18 and TRBJ1-1, the full variable domain reads NAGVMQNPRHLVRRRGQEARLRCSPMKGHSHVYWYRQLPEEGLKFMVYLQKENIIDESGMPKERFSAEFPKEGPSILRIQQVVRGDSAAYFCASSPSNTEAFFGQGTRLTVV.

This chain connects TRBV9 to TRBJ2-1, with D possibly TRBD1 on 6 matching bases. The ends were cut back, 2 bases at V and 6 bases at J, with 9 bases in the middle. This CDR3 has 13 residues. Germline CDR1 SGDLS, CDR2 YYNGEE. CDR3 residues: CASSVAGVNEQFF. DNA for the CDR3: TGTGCCAGCAGCGTGGCAGGGGTCAATGAGCAGTTCTTC. The variable domain in full, completed from reference TRBV9 and TRBJ2-1, reads DSGVTQTPKHLITATGQRVTLRCSPRSGDLSVYWYQQSLDQGLQFLIQYYNGEERAKGNILERFSAQQFPDLHSELNLSSLELGDSALYFCASSVAGVNEQFFGPGTRLTVL.